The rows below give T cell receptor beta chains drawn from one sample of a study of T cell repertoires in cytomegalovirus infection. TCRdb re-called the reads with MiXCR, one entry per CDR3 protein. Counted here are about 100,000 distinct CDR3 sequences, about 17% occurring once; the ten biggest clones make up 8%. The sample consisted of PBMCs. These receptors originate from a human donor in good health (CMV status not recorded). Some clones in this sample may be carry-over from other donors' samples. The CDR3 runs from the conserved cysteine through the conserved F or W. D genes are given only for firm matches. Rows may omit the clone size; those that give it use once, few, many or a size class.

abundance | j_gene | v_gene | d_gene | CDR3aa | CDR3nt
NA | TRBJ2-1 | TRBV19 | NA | CASSMGLDSYEQFF | TGTGCCAGTAGTATGGGACTTGATAGTTATGAGCAGTTCTTC
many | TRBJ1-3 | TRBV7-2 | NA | CASSFRDGGNTIYF | TGTGCCAGCAGTTTCCGGGACGGGGGAAACACCATATATTTT
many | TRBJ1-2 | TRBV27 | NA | CATHRINYGYTF | TGTGCCACCCACCGTATAAACTATGGCTACACCTTC
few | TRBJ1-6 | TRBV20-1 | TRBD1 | CSALGTGPYNSPLHF | TGCAGTGCCCTGGGGACAGGCCCCTATAATTCACCCCTCCACTTT
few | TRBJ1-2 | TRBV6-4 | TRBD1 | CASSAGQGLGYTF | TGTGCCAGCAGTGCCGGACAGGGGTTGGGCTACACCTTC
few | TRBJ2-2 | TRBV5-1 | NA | CASRLTEFSTGELFF | TGCGCCAGCAGACTGACAGAGTTCTCCACCGGGGAGCTGTTTTTT
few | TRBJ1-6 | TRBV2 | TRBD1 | CASSARQGAPLHF | TGTGCCAGCAGTGCAAGACAGGGGGCACCCCTCCACTTT
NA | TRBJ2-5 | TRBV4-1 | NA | CASSQFPAGETQYF | TGCGCCAGCAGCCAATTTCCAGCTGGAGAGACCCAGTACTTC
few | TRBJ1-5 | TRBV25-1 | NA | CASPPRRTHDQPQHF | TGTGCCAGCCCCCCGCGGCGGACGCATGATCAGCCCCAGCATTTT
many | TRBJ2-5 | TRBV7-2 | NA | CASSSTRWGRQETQYF | TGTGCCAGCAGCTCGACCCGGTGGGGACGGCAAGAGACCCAGTACTTC
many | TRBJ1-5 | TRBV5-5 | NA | CASSVSPPQPGANQPQHF | TGTGCCAGCAGCGTTTCCCCTCCCCAGCCAGGGGCGAATCAGCCCCAGCATTTT
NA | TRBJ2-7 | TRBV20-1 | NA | CSSSGRGRYEQYF | TGCAGTTCTAGTGGAAGGGGGAGGTACGAGCAGTACTTC
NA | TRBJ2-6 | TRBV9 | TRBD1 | CASSARGTGRPSGANVLTF | TGTGCCAGCAGCGCGAGGGGGACAGGCCGACCCTCTGGGGCCAACGTCCTGACTTTC